A selection of T cell receptor beta chains follows, all from one sample in a study of blood T cell repertoires in COVID-19. TCRdb's copy holds only in-frame clones and misses some; the assay was immunoSEQ multiplex PCR. The sample has about 74,000 clones, about 90% seen once. The specimen was peripheral blood. All receptors come from a woman of 80 years or more with acute or convalescent COVID-19. CDR3s include the opening cysteine and the closing phenylalanine or tryptophan. A D gene is named only where the DNA matches it firmly. Clone size is shown for a subset of rows, as once, few, many or a class of expanded clone.

J: TRBJ1-4; size: -; D: -; V: TRBV3-1/TRBV3-2; CDR3: CASNANANEKLFF; DNA: TGTGCCAGCAACGCTAATGCTAATGAAAAACTGTTTTTT
J: TRBJ2-3; size: -; D: TRBD2; V: TRBV5-6; CDR3: CASSTGTSGPTDTQYF; DNA: TGTGCCAGCAGCACCGGGACTAGCGGGCCGACGGATACGCAGTATTTT
J: TRBJ2-7; size: few; D: TRBD2; V: TRBV11-2; CDR3: CASSHIVPGLAGSSYEQYF; DNA: TGTGCCAGCAGCCATATCGTCCCGGGACTAGCGGGTAGCTCCTACGAGCAGTACTTC
J: TRBJ1-1; size: -; D: -; V: TRBV7-6; CDR3: CASSLAQGTEAFF; DNA: TGTGCCAGCAGCTTAGCGCAGGGCACTGAAGCTTTCTTT
J: TRBJ2-5; size: -; D: -; V: TRBV29-1; CDR3: CSVSPLTGLETQYF; DNA: TGCAGCGTCTCACCCCTGACAGGATTGGAGACCCAGTACTTC
J: TRBJ1-4; size: -; D: TRBD1; V: TRBV7-8; CDR3: CASSDSGYIKTGKEKLFF; DNA: TGTGCCAGCAGCGACAGTGGGTATATTAAGACAGGGAAGGAAAAACTGTTTTTT
J: TRBJ1-2; size: -; D: -; V: TRBV12-3/TRBV12-4; CDR3: CASSSGLVGYTF; DNA: TGTGCCAGCAGTTCAGGGTTAGTGGGCTACACCTTC
J: TRBJ2-1; size: -; D: TRBD2; V: TRBV7-6; CDR3: CASSFLAGGDNEQFF; DNA: TGTGCCAGCAGCTTCTTAGCGGGAGGAGACAATGAGCAGTTCTTC
J: TRBJ1-1; size: -; D: TRBD1; V: TRBV18; CDR3: CASSPSISQGTEAFF; DNA: TGTGCCAGCTCACCTTCTATTTCACAGGGGACCGAAGCTTTCTTT
J: TRBJ1-5; size: -; D: -; V: TRBV27; CDR3: CASSPQGMSNQPQHF; DNA: TGTGCCAGCAGTCCACAGGGTATGAGCAATCAGCCCCAGCATTTT
J: TRBJ1-5; size: -; D: -; V: TRBV7-2; CDR3: CASSPEGVYSNQPQHF; DNA: TGTGCCAGCAGCCCGGAGGGCGTCTATAGCAATCAGCCCCAGCATTTT
J: TRBJ1-2; size: -; D: -; V: TRBV7-9; CDR3: CASSDTGRQYGYTF; DNA: TGTGCCAGCAGCGATACAGGGCGACAGTATGGCTACACCTTC
J: TRBJ1-6; size: -; D: -; V: TRBV7-9; CDR3: CASQPGGNSPLHF; DNA: TGTGCCAGCCAGCCAGGAGGAAATTCACCCCTCCACTTT
J: TRBJ1-6; size: -; D: TRBD1; V: TRBV5-6; CDR3: CASGRTGEFSSPLHF; DNA: TGTGCCAGCGGCCGGACAGGGGAGTTTTCTTCACCCCTCCACTTT
J: TRBJ2-2; size: once; D: TRBD1; V: TRBV30; CDR3: CAWSRTGVNTGELFF; DNA: TGTGCCTGGAGTCGAACAGGGGTAAACACCGGGGAGCTGTTTTTT
J: TRBJ1-2; size: -; D: -; V: TRBV5-1; CDR3: CASSLSSSGPYGYTF; DNA: TGCGCCAGCAGCTTGAGCTCATCTGGTCCCTATGGCTACACCTTC
J: TRBJ2-1; size: -; D: -; V: TRBV19; CDR3: CASSFGEVSSNEQFF; DNA: TGTGCCAGTAGTTTCGGGGAGGTCTCCTCCAATGAGCAGTTCTTC
J: TRBJ2-1; size: once; D: -; V: TRBV7-2; CDR3: CASSPSGAGAYNEQFF; DNA: TGTGCCAGCAGCCCGTCGGGGGCGGGGGCCTATAATGAGCAGTTCTTC
J: TRBJ2-7; size: -; D: -; V: TRBV11-3; CDR3: CASIPPRANEQYF; DNA: TGTGCCAGCATACCCCCGAGGGCCAACGAGCAGTACTTC
J: TRBJ2-2; size: -; D: -; V: TRBV30; CDR3: CAWDGEPTGELFF; DNA: TGTGCCTGGGATGGGGAGCCCACCGGGGAGCTGTTTTTT
J: TRBJ2-7; size: few; D: -; V: TRBV29-1; CDR3: CSAWGQGHQYF; DNA: TGCAGCGCCTGGGGTCAGGGACACCAGTACTTC
J: TRBJ2-3; size: -; D: TRBD2; V: TRBV6-1; CDR3: CASSGEIAGREDTQYF; DNA: TGTGCCAGCAGTGGGGAGATAGCGGGGCGAGAAGATACGCAGTATTTT
J: TRBJ2-1; size: once; D: -; V: TRBV19; CDR3: CASRSGTLSYNEQFF; DNA: TGTGCCAGTAGGTCCGGGACACTTAGCTACAATGAGCAGTTCTTC
J: TRBJ2-4; size: -; D: -; V: TRBV2; CDR3: CASSNQGGENIQYF; DNA: TGTGCCAGCAGTAACCAGGGAGGTGAGAACATTCAGTACTTC
J: TRBJ1-3; size: -; D: -; V: TRBV12-3/TRBV12-4; CDR3: CASSPLEGNTIYF; DNA: TGTGCCAGCAGCCCCCTCGAGGGAAACACCATATATTTT
J: TRBJ1-5; size: -; D: -; V: TRBV6-5; CDR3: CASSYRGGNQPQHF; DNA: TGTGCCAGCAGTTACCGGGGAGGCAATCAGCCCCAGCATTTT
J: TRBJ2-2; size: -; D: -; V: TRBV29-1; CDR3: CSVDRRHTGELFF; DNA: TGCAGCGTTGACAGGCGACACACCGGGGAGCTGTTTTTT
J: TRBJ2-7; size: -; D: TRBD2; V: TRBV6-2/TRBV6-3; CDR3: CASSPVGLASTSSYEQYF; DNA: TGTGCCAGCAGTCCGGTGGGACTAGCGTCAACGAGCTCCTACGAGCAGTACTTC
J: TRBJ1-2; size: once; D: -; V: TRBV28; CDR3: CASSSRYGYTF; DNA: TGTGCCAGCAGTTCCCGCTATGGCTACACCTTC
J: TRBJ2-5; size: once; D: -; V: TRBV14; CDR3: CASSQQGWETQYF; DNA: TGTGCCAGCAGCCAACAGGGGTGGGAGACCCAGTACTTC
J: TRBJ1-1; size: once; D: TRBD1; V: TRBV5-1; CDR3: CASSLEVTGGTEAFF; DNA: TGCGCCAGCAGCTTGGAAGTGACAGGGGGAACTGAAGCTTTCTTT
J: TRBJ2-3; size: -; D: -; V: TRBV19; CDR3: CASSIEPGISTDTQYF; DNA: TGTGCCAGTAGTATAGAGCCCGGGATAAGCACAGATACGCAGTATTTT
J: TRBJ2-2; size: -; D: -; V: TRBV29-1; CDR3: CSATPPNTGELFF; DNA: TGCAGCGCGACTCCGCCGAACACCGGGGAGCTGTTTTTT
J: TRBJ2-3; size: -; D: TRBD2; V: TRBV6-2/TRBV6-3; CDR3: CASSPTTSGTSTDTQYF; DNA: TGTGCCAGCAGTCCGACGACTAGCGGTACTAGCACAGATACGCAGTATTTT
J: TRBJ2-3; size: -; D: TRBD2; V: TRBV5-4; CDR3: CASSGTSGVRTDTQYF; DNA: TGTGCCAGCAGTGGGACTAGCGGGGTTCGCACAGATACGCAGTATTTT
J: TRBJ2-3; size: -; D: TRBD2; V: TRBV9; CDR3: CASSVRTSGSTDTQYF; DNA: TGTGCCAGCAGCGTCCGCACTAGCGGGAGTACAGATACGCAGTATTTT
J: TRBJ1-2; size: -; D: TRBD1; V: TRBV27; CDR3: CASSFSPGTGGASGYTF; DNA: TGTGCCAGCAGTTTCAGCCCCGGGACAGGGGGCGCGAGCGGCTACACCTTC
J: TRBJ2-1; size: -; D: TRBD1; V: TRBV6-4; CDR3: CASSDSGQPYNEQFF; DNA: TGTGCCAGCAGTGACTCGGGACAGCCCTACAATGAGCAGTTCTTC
J: TRBJ2-1; size: -; D: TRBD2; V: TRBV5-1; CDR3: CASSLGLAGYNEQFF; DNA: TGCGCCAGCAGCTTGGGACTAGCGGGGTACAATGAGCAGTTCTTC
J: TRBJ1-6; size: -; D: TRBD1; V: TRBV6-5; CDR3: CASSRTDRADSPLHF; DNA: TGTGCCAGCAGTCGCACCGACAGGGCGGATTCACCCCTCCACTTT